This TCR beta chain was retrieved from a study of blood T cells in healthy people across ages. The CDR3 consists of 13 residues. Germline V gene sequence: CDR1 DFQATT, CDR2 SNEGSKA (reference sequence). V was shortened by 1 base and J by 4 bases, with 10 bases between the two germline ends. The use of a sample-barcoded 5' primer and a J-beta primer mix characterized a second PCR of about 7 to 12 cycles. Via MiXCR, TCRdb re-called the 5' RACE reads, giving one row per CDR3 protein. The sample holds 1.5 million or so distinct CDR3 sequences; roughly 43% are singletons and the top ten take more than 4%.

The sequenced sample consisted of blood. The sequence was collected from a woman younger than 35 in good health. V and J are TRBV20-1 and TRBJ1-2, with D possibly matching TRBD1 (5 bases). The CDR3 DNA is TGCAGTGCTAGAGGGGGGAGGTTCTATGGCTACACCTTC. It yields the protein CSARGGRFYGYTF.